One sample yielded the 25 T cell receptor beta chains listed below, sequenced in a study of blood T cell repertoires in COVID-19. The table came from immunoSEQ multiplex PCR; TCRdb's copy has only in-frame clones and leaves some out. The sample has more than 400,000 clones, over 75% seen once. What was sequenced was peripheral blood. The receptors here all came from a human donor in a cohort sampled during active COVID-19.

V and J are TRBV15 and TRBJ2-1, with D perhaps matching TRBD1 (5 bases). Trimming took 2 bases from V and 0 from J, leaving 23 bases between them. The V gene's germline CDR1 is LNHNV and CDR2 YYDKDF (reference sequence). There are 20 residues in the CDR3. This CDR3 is CATSRFILEGASSSYNEQFF. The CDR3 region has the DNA TGTGCCACCAGCAGATTCATTTTGGAAGGGGCGTCAAGCTCCTACAATGAGCAGTTCTTC.

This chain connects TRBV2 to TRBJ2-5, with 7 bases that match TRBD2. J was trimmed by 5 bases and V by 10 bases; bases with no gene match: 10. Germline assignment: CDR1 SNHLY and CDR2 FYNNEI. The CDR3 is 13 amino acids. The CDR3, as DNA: TGTGCCATCGTGGGAGGGTATGGGGAGACCCAGTACTTC. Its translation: CAIVGGYGETQYF.

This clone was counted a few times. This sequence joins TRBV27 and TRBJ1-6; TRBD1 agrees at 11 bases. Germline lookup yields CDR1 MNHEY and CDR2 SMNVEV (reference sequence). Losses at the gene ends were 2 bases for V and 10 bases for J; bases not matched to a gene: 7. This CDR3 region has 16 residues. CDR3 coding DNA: TGTGCCAGCAGTTTAGGAGGACAGGGGGCCGTGTCACCCCTCCACTTT. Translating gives CASSLGGQGAVSPLHF.

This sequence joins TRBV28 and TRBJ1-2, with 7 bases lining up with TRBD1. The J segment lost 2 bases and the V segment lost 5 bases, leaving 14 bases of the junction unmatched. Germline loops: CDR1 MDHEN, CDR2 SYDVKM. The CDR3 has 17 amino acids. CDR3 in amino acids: CASSPLPGGKVNYGYTF. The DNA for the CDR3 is TGTGCCAGCAGTCCATTGCCAGGGGGGAAGGTGAACTATGGCTACACCTTC.

CDR3 region: CAWSVRQGSSYNSPLHF. The CDR3 region has the DNA TGTGCCTGGAGTGTACGACAGGGGAGCTCCTATAATTCACCCCTCCACTTT. This chain uses TRBV30 with TRBJ1-6; 8 nucleotides align to TRBD1. The CDR3 covers 17 residues. The V gene end was trimmed by 0 bases and the J gene end by 0 bases; junction bases not matched to a gene: 4. The germline V gene encodes CDR1 GTSNPN and CDR2 SVGIG (reference sequence).

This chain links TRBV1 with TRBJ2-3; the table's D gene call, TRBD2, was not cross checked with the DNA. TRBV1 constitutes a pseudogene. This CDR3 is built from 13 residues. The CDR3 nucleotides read TGCACCAGCAGCCAAGATTGTTCGGATACGCAGTATTTT. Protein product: CTSSQDCSDTQYF.

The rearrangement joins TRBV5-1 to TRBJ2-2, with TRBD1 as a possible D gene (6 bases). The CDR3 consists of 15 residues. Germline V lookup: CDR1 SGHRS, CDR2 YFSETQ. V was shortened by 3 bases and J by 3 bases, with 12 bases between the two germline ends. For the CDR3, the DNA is TGCGCCAGCAGCTACCGGGACACCTACACCGGGGAGCTGTTTTTT. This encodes CASSYRDTYTGELFF.

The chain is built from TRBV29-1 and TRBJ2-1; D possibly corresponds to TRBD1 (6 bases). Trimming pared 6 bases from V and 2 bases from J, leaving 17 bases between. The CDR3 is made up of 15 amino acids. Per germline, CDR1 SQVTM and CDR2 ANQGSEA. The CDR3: CSVWGFGGAYNEQFF. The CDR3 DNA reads TGCAGCGTCTGGGGTTTTGGGGGCGCCTACAATGAGCAGTTCTTC.

CDR3 amino acids: CASSETAGLSYEQYF. The CDR3 coding sequence is TGTGCCAGCAGTGAAACTGCCGGACTATCCTACGAGCAGTACTTC. The rearrangement joins TRBV2 to TRBJ2-7; possibly TRBD2 for D (6 bases). V was trimmed by 2 bases and J by 1 base, leaving 12 bases between them. The CDR3 contains 15 residues. Germline-derived CDR1 and CDR2 are SNHLY and FYNNEI.

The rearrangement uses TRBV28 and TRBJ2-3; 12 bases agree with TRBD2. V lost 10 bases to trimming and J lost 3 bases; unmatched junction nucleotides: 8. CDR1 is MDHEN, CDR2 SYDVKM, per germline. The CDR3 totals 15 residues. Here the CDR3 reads CAILGLAGRTDTQYF. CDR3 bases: TGTGCCATCCTAGGACTAGCGGGAAGGACAGATACGCAGTATTTT.

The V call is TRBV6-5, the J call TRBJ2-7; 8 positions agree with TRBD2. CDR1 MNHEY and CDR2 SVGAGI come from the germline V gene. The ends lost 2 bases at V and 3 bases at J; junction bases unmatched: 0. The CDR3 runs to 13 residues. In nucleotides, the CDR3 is TGTGCCAGCAGTTACGGGACTAGCTACGAGCAGTACTTC. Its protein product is CASSYGTSYEQYF.

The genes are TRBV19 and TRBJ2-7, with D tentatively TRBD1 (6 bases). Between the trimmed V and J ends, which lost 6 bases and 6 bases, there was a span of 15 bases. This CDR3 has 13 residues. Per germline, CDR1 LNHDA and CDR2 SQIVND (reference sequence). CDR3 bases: TGTGCCAGTAGCCCAGGGGCTTCGGGCGAGCAGTACTTC. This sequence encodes CASSPGASGEQYF.

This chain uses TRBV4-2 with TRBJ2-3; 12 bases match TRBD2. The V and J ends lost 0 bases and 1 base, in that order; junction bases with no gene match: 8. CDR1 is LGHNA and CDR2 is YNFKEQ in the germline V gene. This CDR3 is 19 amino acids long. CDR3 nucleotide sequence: TGTGCCAGCAGCCAAGATGAGGCTAGCGGGAGGGCCGGCACAGATACGCAGTATTTT. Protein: CASSQDEASGRAGTDTQYF.

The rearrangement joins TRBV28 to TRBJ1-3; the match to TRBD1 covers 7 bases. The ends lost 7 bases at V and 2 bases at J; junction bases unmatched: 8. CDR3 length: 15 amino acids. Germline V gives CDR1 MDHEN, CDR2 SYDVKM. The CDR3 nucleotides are TGTGCCAGCACTCCCTCGCAGGGGGCTGGAAACACCATATATTTT. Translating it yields CASTPSQGAGNTIYF.

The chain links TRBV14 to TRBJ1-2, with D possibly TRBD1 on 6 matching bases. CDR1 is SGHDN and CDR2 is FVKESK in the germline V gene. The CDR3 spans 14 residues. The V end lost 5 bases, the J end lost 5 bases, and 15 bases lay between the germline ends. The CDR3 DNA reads TGTGCCAGCAGCGTCCGGGACACGGTTTATGGCTACACCTTC. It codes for CASSVRDTVYGYTF.

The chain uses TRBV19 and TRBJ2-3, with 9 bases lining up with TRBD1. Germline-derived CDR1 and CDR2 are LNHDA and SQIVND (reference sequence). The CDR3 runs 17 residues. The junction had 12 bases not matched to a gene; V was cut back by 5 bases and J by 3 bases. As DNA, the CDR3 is TGTGCCAGTAGTCCAGAAAGACCGGGACAGGGAACAGATACGCAGTATTTT. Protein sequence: CASSPERPGQGTDTQYF.

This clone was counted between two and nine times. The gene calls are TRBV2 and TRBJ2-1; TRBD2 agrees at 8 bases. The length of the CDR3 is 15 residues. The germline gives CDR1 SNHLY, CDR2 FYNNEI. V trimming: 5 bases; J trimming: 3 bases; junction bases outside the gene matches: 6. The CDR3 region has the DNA TGTGCCAGCAGTTCTACTAGCGGAGTCTACAATGAGCAGTTCTTC. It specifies CASSSTSGVYNEQFF. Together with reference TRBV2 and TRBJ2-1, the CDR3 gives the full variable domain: EPEVTQTPSHQVTQMGQEVILRCVPISNHLYFYWYRQILGQKVEFLVSFYNNEISEKSEIFDDQFSVERPDGSNFTLKIRSTKLEDSAMYFCASSSTSGVYNEQFFGPGTRLTVL.

CDR3 sequence (DNA): TGTGCCAGTAGTATAGGAATGCGGCAGGGGGCCCAGCATTTT. It yields the protein CASSIGMRQGAQHF. This chain connects TRBV19 to TRBJ1-5; TRBD1 matches 7 bases. The V gene's germline CDR1 is LNHDA and CDR2 SQIVND (reference sequence). The CDR3 sequence is 14 residues long. Trimming removed 1 base from V and 11 bases from J; junction bases left unmatched: 8.

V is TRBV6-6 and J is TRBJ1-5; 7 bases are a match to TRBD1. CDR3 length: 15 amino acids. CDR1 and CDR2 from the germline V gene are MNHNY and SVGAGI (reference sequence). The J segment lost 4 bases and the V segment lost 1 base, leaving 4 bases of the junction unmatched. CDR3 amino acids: CASSYYPGQNQPQHF. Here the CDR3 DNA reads TGTGCCAGCAGTTACTACCCGGGACAGAATCAGCCCCAGCATTTT.

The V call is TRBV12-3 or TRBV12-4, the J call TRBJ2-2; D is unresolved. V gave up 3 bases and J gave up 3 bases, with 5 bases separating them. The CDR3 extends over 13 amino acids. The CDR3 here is CASSFVDTGELFF. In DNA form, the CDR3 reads TGTGCCAGCAGTTTCGTCGACACCGGGGAGCTGTTTTTT.

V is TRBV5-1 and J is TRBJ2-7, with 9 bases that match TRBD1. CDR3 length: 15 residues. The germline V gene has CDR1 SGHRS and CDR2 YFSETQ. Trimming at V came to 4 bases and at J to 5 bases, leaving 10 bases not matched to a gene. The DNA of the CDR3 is TGCGCCAGCAGCCCCCCCGGGACAGGGTCCCACGAGCAGTACTTC. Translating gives CASSPPGTGSHEQYF.

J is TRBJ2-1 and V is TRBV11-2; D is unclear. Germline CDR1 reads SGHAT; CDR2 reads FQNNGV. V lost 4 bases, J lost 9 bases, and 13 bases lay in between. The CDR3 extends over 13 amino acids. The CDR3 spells CASSSLLSGEQFF. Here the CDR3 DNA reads TGTGCCAGCAGCTCCCTCTTGAGTGGTGAGCAGTTCTTC.

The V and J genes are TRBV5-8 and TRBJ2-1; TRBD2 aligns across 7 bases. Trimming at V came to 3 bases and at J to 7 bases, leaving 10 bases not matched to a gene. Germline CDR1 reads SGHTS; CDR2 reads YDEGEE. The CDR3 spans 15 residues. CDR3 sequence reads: CASSWGEGKENEQFF. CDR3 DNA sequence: TGTGCCAGCAGCTGGGGGGAGGGGAAAGAAAATGAGCAGTTCTTC.

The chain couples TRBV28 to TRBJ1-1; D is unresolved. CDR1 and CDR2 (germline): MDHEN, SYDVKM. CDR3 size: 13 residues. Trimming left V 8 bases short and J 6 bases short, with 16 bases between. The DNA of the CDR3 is TGTGCCAGCCTCAAACTATCGGAGTCTGAAGCTTTCTTT. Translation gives CASLKLSESEAFF. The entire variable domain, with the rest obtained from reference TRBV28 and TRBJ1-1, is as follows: DVKVTQSSRYLVKRTGEKVFLECVQDMDHENMFWYRQDPGLGLRLIYFSYDVKMKEKGDIPEGYSVSREKKERFSLILESASTNQTSMYLCASLKLSESEAFFGQGTRLTVV.

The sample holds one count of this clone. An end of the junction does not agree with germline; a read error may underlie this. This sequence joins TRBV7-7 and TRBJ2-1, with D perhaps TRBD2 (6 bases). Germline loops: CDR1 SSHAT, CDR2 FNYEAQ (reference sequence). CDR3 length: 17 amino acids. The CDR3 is CASSLGPAGSVYNEQFF. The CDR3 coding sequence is TGTGCTAGCAGCTTAGGGCCAGCGGGCTCCGTATACAATGAGCAGTTCTTC. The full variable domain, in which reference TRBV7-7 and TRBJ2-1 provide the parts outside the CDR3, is GAGVSQSPRYKVTKRGQDVTLRCDPISSHATLYWYQQALGQGPEFLTYFNYEAQPDKSGLPSDRFSAERPEGSISTLTIQRTEQRDSAMYRCASSLGPAGSVYNEQFFGPGTRLTVL.